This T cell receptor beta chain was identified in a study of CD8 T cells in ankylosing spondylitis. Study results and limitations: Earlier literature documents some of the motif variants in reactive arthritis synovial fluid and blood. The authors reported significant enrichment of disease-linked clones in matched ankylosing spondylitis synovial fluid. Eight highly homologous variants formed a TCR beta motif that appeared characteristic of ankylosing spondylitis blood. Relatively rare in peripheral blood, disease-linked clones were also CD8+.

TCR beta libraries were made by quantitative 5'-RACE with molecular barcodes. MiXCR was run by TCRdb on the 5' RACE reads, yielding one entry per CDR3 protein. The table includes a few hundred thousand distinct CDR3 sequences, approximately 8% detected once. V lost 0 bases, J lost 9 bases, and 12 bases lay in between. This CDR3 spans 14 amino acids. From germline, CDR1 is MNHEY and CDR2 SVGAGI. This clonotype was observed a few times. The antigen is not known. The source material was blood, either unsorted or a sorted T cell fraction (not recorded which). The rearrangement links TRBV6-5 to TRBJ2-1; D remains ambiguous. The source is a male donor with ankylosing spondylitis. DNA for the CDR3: TGTGCCAGCAGTTACTCGGTTCCGTTGATTGAGCAGTTCTTC. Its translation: CASSYSVPLIEQFF.